The entry below describes one T cell receptor beta chain. Its antigen target is currently unknown. Base qualities are missing; no much larger clone stands one base away. Reading from cysteine to phenylalanine, the CDR3 counts 14 amino acids. This entry keeps only the CDR3 DNA: 42 bases, framed from base 1. The junction shows trimming of 7 bases on V and 5 bases on J, and the gene matches do not reach 6 bases of it. Per the germline V gene, SNHLY is the CDR1 and FYNNEI is the CDR2. At one collaborating source in Seattle, patients were enrolled during active infection and were followed longitudinally through the course of disease. Whole blood was collected in K2EDTA tubes by collaborating institutions according to the institutions' own protocols. For TCRbeta analysis, collaborators shipped samples in one of three forms: frozen whole blood, isolated PBMCs, or DNA extracted from either of those sample types.

These data are taken from a study of blood T cell repertoires in COVID-19 (TCRdb year 2020). The study in broad terms: The collaborator samples originated in the United States, Italy and Spain and spanned the acute and convalescent phases of COVID-19. The material from the prospective study consisted of cDNA or gDNA derived from T cells, B-cell-depleted T cells, or PBMCs. Samples were obtained from the ongoing ImmuneRACE study (first 160 participants) and from approximately 1,200 subjects provided by 6 global collaborators. Where available, HLA class I and class II types were taken from metadata supplied by the sample provider and were not determined by assay-based typing. Nearly every sample came with metadata listing a de-identified subject ID, COVID-19 status, age in years and sex. A freely available public database, intended as a resource for researchers studying the immune response to SARS-CoV-2, is where the repertoires were released. Subjects who had been exposed to COVID-19, were actively infected with it, or had recovered from it provided the deeply sampled blood TCRbeta repertoires that made up the dataset. Summary of the overall study and its limitations: How much clinical and demographic metadata was included differed by source and by participant, and the metadata was provided uncurated.

TCRbeta CDR3 regions were amplified from genomic DNA using the immunoSEQ Assay, a bias-controlled multiplex PCR. As for the original processing: Nucleated cell counts per sample were estimated from amplification of reference gene primers within the assay. To quantify the absolute abundance of each unique TCRbeta CDR3 rearrangement, sequence reads were collapsed and filtered. For each sample, productive Simpson clonality was calculated as the square root of Simpson's diversity index across productive rearrangements. This is the immuneACCESS table as TCRdb keeps it, with only in-frame sequences that have V and J called. A part of the clones is gone; compared with another copy, unresolved V genes explain less than half, and the rest is unexplained. Clonal size and the V and J genes are those of that table, whereas D and trimming came from the DNA. This sample holds roughly 440,000 clones; more than 70% were observed only once. Roughly an eighth of the sample goes to the ten largest clones.

The V and J genes are TRBV2 and TRBJ2-7; 12 junctional bases match TRBD1. Specimen: peripheral blood. The TCR originated in a woman in her fifties or sixties with COVID-19, enrolled during active disease. The CDR3 protein sequence reads: CASTPGTGGDEQYF. DNA sequence: TGTGCCAGCACCCCTGGGACAGGGGGCGACGAGCAGTACTTC.